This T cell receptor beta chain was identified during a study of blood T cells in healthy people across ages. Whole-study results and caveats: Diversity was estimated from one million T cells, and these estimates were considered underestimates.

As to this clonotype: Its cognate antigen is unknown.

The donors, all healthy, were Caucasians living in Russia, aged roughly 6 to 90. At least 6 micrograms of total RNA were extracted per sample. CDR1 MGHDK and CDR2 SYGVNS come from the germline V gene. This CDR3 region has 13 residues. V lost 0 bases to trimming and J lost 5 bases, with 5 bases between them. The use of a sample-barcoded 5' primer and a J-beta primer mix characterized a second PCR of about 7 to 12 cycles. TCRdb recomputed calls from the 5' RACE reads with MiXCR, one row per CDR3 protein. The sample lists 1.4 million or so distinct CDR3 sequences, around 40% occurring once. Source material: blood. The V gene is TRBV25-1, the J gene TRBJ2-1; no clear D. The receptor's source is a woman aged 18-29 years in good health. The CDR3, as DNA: TGTGCCAGCAGTGAATATCGGGACAATGAGCAGTTCTTC. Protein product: CASSEYRDNEQFF.